This T cell receptor (beta chain) was identified in a study of control samples from healthy donors and cancer patients. Libraries were prepared by immunoSEQ multiplex PCR; TCRdb keeps only in-frame clonotypes and omits some of them. The data show roughly 160,000 clones, around nine tenths seen once. The CDR3 contains 17 residues. With V trimmed by 5 bases and J by 6 bases, 15 bases remained unmatched. Germline CDR1 reads MDHEN; CDR2 reads SYDVKM. The V and J genes are TRBV28 and TRBJ2-2; 7 bases align to TRBD2. The sequenced material came from blood. This clonotype was sampled from a woman in her thirties in good health. CDR3 sequence reads: CASSPLRTRWESGELFF. The CDR3 DNA is TGTGCCAGCAGTCCCTTGCGGACTAGGTGGGAGTCCGGGGAGCTGTTTTTT.